Listed below are T cell receptor beta chains from one sample, sequenced in a study of beta chain features in type 1 diabetes. Libraries were prepared by immunoSEQ multiplex PCR; TCRdb keeps only in-frame clonotypes and omits some of them. The data show some 150,000 clones, approximately 10% seen once. Sequenced input: central memory CD4+ T cells from blood. These receptors all come from a man aged 18 to 35 in good health. CDR3s include the opening cysteine and the closing phenylalanine or tryptophan. The order of the fields is D gene, J gene, clone size, V gene, CDR3 protein, CDR3 DNA. A D gene is named only where the DNA matches it firmly. The size field is filled for only some rows; it gives once, few, many or a size class.

>.|TRBJ2-2|few|TRBV29-1
CSVAVVPGELFF
TGCAGCGTCGCCGTGGTGCCCGGGGAGCTGTTTTTT
>.|TRBJ2-3|.|TRBV7-2
CASSLVRGISTDTQYF
TGTGCCAGCAGCTTAGTGCGGGGTATTAGCACAGATACGCAGTATTTT
>TRBD2|TRBJ2-3|few|TRBV5-6
CASSLRLAGGDTQYF
TGTGCCAGCAGCTTGAGACTAGCGGGAGGAGATACGCAGTATTTT
>.|TRBJ1-2|.|TRBV7-2
CASREQGYGYTF
TGTGCCAGCAGAGAGCAAGGCTATGGCTACACCTTC
>TRBD1|TRBJ2-7|few|TRBV5-4
CASSSGQESSYEQYF
TGTGCCAGCAGCTCAGGACAGGAGAGCTCCTACGAGCAGTACTTC
>.|TRBJ2-5|.|TRBV4-3
CASSQDRGVRETQYF
TGCGCCAGCAGCCAAGATAGAGGTGTTCGGGAGACCCAGTACTTC
>.|TRBJ2-7|.|TRBV20-1
CSARDSYEQYF
TGCAGTGCTAGAGACAGCTACGAGCAGTACTTC
>.|TRBJ2-3|few|TRBV27
CASSLGGSTDTQYF
TGTGCCAGCAGTTTAGGGGGCAGCACAGATACGCAGTATTTT
>.|TRBJ1-5|few|TRBV2
CASMVDNNQPQHF
TGTGCCAGCATGGTCGATAACAATCAGCCCCAGCATTTT
>TRBD1|TRBJ1-4|.|TRBV4-2
CASSQQGQGNEKLFF
TGTGCCAGCAGCCAACAGGGACAGGGAAATGAAAAACTGTTTTTT
>.|TRBJ1-1|few|TRBV30
CAWNGAGTEAFF
TGTGCCTGGAACGGGGCTGGCACTGAAGCTTTCTTT
>.|TRBJ1-1|few|TRBV28
CASTRSAGRAEAFF
TGTGCCAGCACCCGCTCCGCAGGGCGCGCTGAAGCTTTCTTT
>TRBD2|TRBJ2-3|many|TRBV7-9
CASSSRRTSGPTDTQYF
TGTGCCAGCAGCTCCCGAAGGACTAGCGGCCCCACAGATACGCAGTATTTT
>.|TRBJ1-1|.|TRBV19
CASTPGNTEAFF
TGTGCCAGTACCCCGGGGAACACTGAAGCTTTCTTT
>.|TRBJ2-5|.|TRBV7-7
CASSLAPRETQYF
TGTGCCAGCAGCTTAGCTCCGCGAGAGACCCAGTACTTC
>.|TRBJ1-2|many|TRBV7-2
CASSLNRYGYTF
TGTGCCAGCAGCTTAAACCGGTATGGCTACACCTTC
>TRBD2|TRBJ2-3|.|TRBV11-1
CASSRTSGSGTDTQYF
TGTGCCAGCAGCCGGACTAGCGGGAGTGGCACAGATACGCAGTATTTT
>TRBD1|TRBJ2-1|.|TRBV7-7
CASSSLRDRVNEQFF
TGTGCCAGCAGCTCGCTTCGGGACAGGGTTAATGAGCAGTTCTTC
>.|TRBJ2-1|few|TRBV6-6
CASSLVDEQFF
TGTGCCAGCAGTCTCGTCGATGAGCAGTTCTTC
>.|TRBJ1-2|once|TRBV30
CAWRASLYYGYTF
TGTGCCTGGAGAGCTTCACTGTACTATGGCTACACCTTC
>TRBD2|TRBJ2-1|few|TRBV7-9
CASSLILAADVYNEQFF
TGTGCCAGCAGCTTAATTCTAGCGGCTGACGTGTACAATGAGCAGTTCTTC
>TRBD1|TRBJ1-6|few|TRBV30
CAWSLTGATYNSPLHF
TGTGCCTGGAGTTTAACAGGGGCGACCTATAATTCACCCCTCCACTTT
>.|TRBJ1-4|few|TRBV30
CAWSGGFNEKLFF
TGTGCCTGGAGCGGGGGATTTAATGAAAAACTGTTTTTT
>.|TRBJ1-1|few|TRBV5-1
CASSLDGASYTEAFF
TGCGCCAGCAGCTTGGATGGGGCTTCATACACTGAAGCTTTCTTT
>.|TRBJ2-7|.|TRBV4-3
CASSHPEGQGTSYEQYF
TGCGCCAGCAGCCACCCCGAGGGGCAGGGGACCTCCTACGAGCAGTACTTC
>.|TRBJ2-5|.|TRBV28
CASSLRRETQYF
TGTGCCAGCAGCCTGCGCCGGGAGACCCAGTACTTC
>.|TRBJ2-5|many|TRBV5-4
CASSLVGSSGTQYF
TGTGCCAGCAGCTTAGTAGGGTCATCCGGAACCCAGTACTTC
>.|TRBJ2-4|few|TRBV29-1
CSVVPGAQAKNIQYF
TGCAGCGTTGTCCCCGGGGCCCAAGCCAAAAACATTCAGTACTTC
>.|TRBJ1-1|few|TRBV7-2
CASIYRWGANTEAFF
TGTGCCAGCATCTACCGGTGGGGAGCGAACACTGAAGCTTTCTTT
>.|TRBJ2-5|many|TRBV9
CASSVGGAQTQYF
TGTGCCAGCAGCGTAGGGGGCGCGCAGACCCAGTACTTC
>TRBD1|TRBJ2-5|many|TRBV4-3
CASSLQGAETQYF
TGCGCCAGCAGCCTTCAGGGGGCAGAGACCCAGTACTTC
>.|TRBJ2-1|.|TRBV30
CAWGGTDSSYNEQFF
TGTGCCTGGGGGGGGACAGATAGCTCCTACAATGAGCAGTTCTTC
>TRBD1|TRBJ1-1|.|TRBV6-4
CASWATGKGAFF
TGTGCCAGCTGGGCGACAGGGAAGGGAGCTTTCTTT
>.|TRBJ2-7|few|TRBV28
CASSTGWEQYF
TGTGCCAGCAGTACCGGATGGGAGCAGTACTTC
>.|TRBJ1-6|.|TRBV11-2
CASSSTEDSWRSYNSPLHF
TGTGCCAGCAGCTCGACAGAAGACTCTTGGAGGTCCTATAATTCACCCCTCCACTTT
>TRBD1|TRBJ2-7|many|TRBV5-4
CASSPYRGGGSEQYF
TGTGCCAGCAGCCCATACAGGGGTGGTGGTTCCGAGCAGTACTTC
>.|TRBJ1-2|few|TRBV30
CAWSGPRDNVNVRGGYTF
TGTGCCTGGAGTGGGCCGAGGGACAATGTCAACGTTCGGGGTGGCTACACCTTC
>.|TRBJ2-2|.|TRBV2
CASSVNQGYTGELFF
TGTGCCAGCAGCGTTAATCAGGGGTACACCGGGGAGCTGTTTTTT
>.|TRBJ1-2|.|TRBV7-2
CASSLETSSYGYTF
TGTGCCAGCAGCTTAGAAACATCGAGCTATGGCTACACCTTC
>TRBD1|TRBJ2-6|few|TRBV19
CASSIGTGSGTGANVLTF
TGTGCCAGTAGTATAGGGACAGGGTCGGGAACTGGGGCCAACGTCCTGACTTTC
>.|TRBJ2-6|.|TRBV28
CASSDRLTGANVLTF
TGTGCCAGCAGTGACAGGCTAACCGGGGCCAACGTCCTGACTTTC
>TRBD1|TRBJ2-7|few|TRBV4-2
CASSPQGASYEQYF
TGTGCCAGCAGCCCGCAGGGGGCCTCCTACGAGCAGTACTTC
>.|TRBJ2-1|.|TRBV28
CASSSGNEQFF
TGTGCCAGCAGTTCAGGCAATGAGCAGTTCTTC
>.|TRBJ2-5|.|TRBV7-3
CASSPTGKETQYF
TGTGCCAGCAGCCCGACAGGAAAAGAGACCCAGTACTTC
>.|TRBJ1-3|.|TRBV7-3
CASPGEENTIYF
TGTGCCAGCCCAGGGGAAGAGAACACCATATATTTT
>TRBD2|TRBJ2-3|.|TRBV4-2
CASSQAGTSGLTSFPQYF
TGTGCCAGCAGCCAGGCCGGGACTAGCGGGTTGACGTCTTTCCCGCAGTATTTT
>.|TRBJ1-2|.|TRBV28
CASSTPGYTF
TGTGCCAGCAGTACCCCTGGCTACACCTTC
>TRBD2|TRBJ2-3|.|TRBV29-1
CSVGTSGYTDTQYF
TGCAGCGTCGGGACTAGCGGGTACACAGATACGCAGTATTTT
>TRBD1|TRBJ1-4|.|TRBV9
CASSERDRGGEKLFF
TGTGCCAGCAGCGAACGGGACAGGGGAGGTGAAAAACTGTTTTTT
>.|TRBJ2-7|.|TRBV28
CASSCRPGLTHYEQYF
TGTGCCAGCAGTTGCCGGCCGGGGCTGACTCATTACGAGCAGTACTTC
>.|TRBJ2-7|few|TRBV6-5
CASSYGSSQQYF
TGTGCCAGCAGTTACGGATCTAGTCAGCAGTACTTC
>TRBD1|TRBJ1-1|.|TRBV9
CASSVDRGGQGGTEAFF
TGTGCCAGCAGCGTAGATAGAGGGGGACAGGGTGGCACTGAAGCTTTCTTT
>TRBD1|TRBJ1-1|few|TRBV7-9
CASTSGQGNTEAFF
TGTGCCAGCACCTCGGGACAGGGCAACACTGAAGCTTTCTTT
>.|TRBJ2-7|few|TRBV7-3
CASSLAGQGQTYEQYF
TGTGCCAGCAGCTTAGCAGGCCAGGGGCAGACCTACGAGCAGTACTTC
>TRBD1|TRBJ1-6|few|TRBV30
CAWRGDRGNSPLHF
TGTGCCTGGAGGGGGGACAGGGGAAATTCACCCCTCCACTTT